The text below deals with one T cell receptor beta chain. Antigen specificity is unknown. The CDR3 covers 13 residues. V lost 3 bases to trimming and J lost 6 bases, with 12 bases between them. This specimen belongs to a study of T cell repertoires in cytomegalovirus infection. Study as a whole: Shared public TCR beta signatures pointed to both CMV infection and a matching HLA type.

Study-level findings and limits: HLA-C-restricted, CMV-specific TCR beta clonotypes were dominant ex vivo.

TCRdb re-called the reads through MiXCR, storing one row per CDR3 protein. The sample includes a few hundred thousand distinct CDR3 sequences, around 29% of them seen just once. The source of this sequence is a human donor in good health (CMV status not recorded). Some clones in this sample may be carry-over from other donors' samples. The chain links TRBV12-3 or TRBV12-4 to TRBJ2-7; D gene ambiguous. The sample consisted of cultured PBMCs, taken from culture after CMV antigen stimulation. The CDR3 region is CASSLLLVREQYF. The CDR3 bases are TGTGCCAGCAGTTTGCTCTTAGTGCGCGAGCAGTACTTC.